The next 12 T cell receptor beta chains were all read from a single sample in a study of T cell responses to AZD1222 COVID-19 vaccine. Measured with immunoSEQ multiplex PCR; TCRdb has only the in-frame clones, and not every one. Altogether tens of thousands of clones are present, approximately 91% being singletons, with the ten largest covering 22%. The sample here was peripheral blood, taken on day 0 of AZD1222 vaccination. These receptors came from an adult in good health.

The chain joins TRBV5-1 to TRBJ1-4, with D possibly matching TRBD1 (5 bases). The CDR3 is 15 amino acids. Germline assignment: CDR1 SGHRS and CDR2 YFSETQ. Trimming shortened V by 0 bases and J by 8 bases, and 14 bases separated the two germline ends. The CDR3 loop reads CASSLGGANNEKLFF. Here the CDR3 DNA reads TGCGCCAGCAGCTTGGGAGGGGCCAATAACGAAAAACTGTTTTTT.

J is TRBJ1-6 and V is TRBV12-3 or TRBV12-4; D possibly corresponds to TRBD1 (5 bases). The V gene lost 10 bases and the J gene lost 9 bases, with 16 bases spanning the gap. The length of the CDR3 is 13 residues. The CDR3 spells CATQAGGGSPLHF. CDR3 DNA: TGTGCCACGCAAGCGGGGGGAGGTTCACCCCTCCACTTT.

This rearrangement joins TRBV5-1 to TRBJ2-5, with D possibly being TRBD1 (5 bases). Germline V gene lookup returns CDR1 SGHRS and CDR2 YFSETQ. CDR3 length: 12 amino acids. V was shortened by 7 bases and J by 1 base, with 8 bases between the two germline ends. Here the CDR3 reads CASGRGQETQYF. CDR3 coding DNA: TGCGCCAGCGGTAGGGGCCAAGAGACCCAGTACTTC.

The chain has TRBV18 and TRBJ1-2, with D possibly being TRBD1 (6 bases). V lost 3 bases, J lost 2 bases, and 16 bases lay in between. The CDR3 contains 16 residues. Germline V gene data show CDR1 as KGHSH and CDR2 as LQKENI. CDR3 in DNA: TGTGCCAGCTCACCTCCTTCGGGACAAGTAAACTATGGCTACACCTTC. It translates to CASSPPSGQVNYGYTF.

The gene calls are TRBV12-3 or TRBV12-4 and TRBJ2-7; D not resolved. V gave up 0 bases and J gave up 7 bases, with 7 bases separating them. CDR3 length: 12 residues. The CDR3 DNA sequence: TGTGCCAGCAGTTTAGCGTACGGGGAGCAGTACTTC. Translating gives CASSLAYGEQYF.

The J gene is TRBJ1-5, the V gene TRBV28; D gene uncertain. The CDR3 is 13 residues long. Deletions cut 2 bases from V and 5 bases from J, with 7 bases between. Germline CDR1 is MDHEN and CDR2 is SYDVKM. The CDR3: CASSLDADQPQHF. CDR3 nucleotide sequence: TGTGCCAGCAGTTTAGACGCTGATCAGCCCCAGCATTTT. Full variable domain (rest looked up from reference TRBV28 and TRBJ1-5): DVKVTQSSRYLVKRTGEKVFLECVQDMDHENMFWYRQDPGLGLRLIYFSYDVKMKEKGDIPEGYSVSREKKERFSLILESASTNQTSMYLCASSLDADQPQHFGDGTRLSIL.

The DNA of the CDR3 is TGTGCCAGCAGCAGGGACAGGGGCTCCTACGAGCAGTACTTC. The encoded protein is CASSRDRGSYEQYF. The chain is built from TRBV5-5 and TRBJ2-7, with TRBD1 identical over 10 bases. The CDR3 totals 14 residues. V lost 4 bases, J lost 0 bases, and 1 base stayed unmatched. The V gene's germline CDR1 is SGHKS and CDR2 YYEKEE (reference sequence).

J is TRBJ1-6 and V is TRBV25-1, with a tentative D call TRBD1 (5 bases). V was cut by 4 bases and J by 7 bases, with 20 bases left in between. Germline V gene lookup returns CDR1 MGHDK and CDR2 SYGVNS. This CDR3 comprises 17 residues. The CDR3 region has the DNA TGTGCCAGCAGTGCTACTGACAGACCCTTCGCCAATTCACCCCTCCACTTT. Translating it yields CASSATDRPFANSPLHF.

The rearrangement joins TRBV12-3 or TRBV12-4 to TRBJ1-2; weak D call: TRBD1 (6 bases). This CDR3 comprises 13 residues. Trimming shortened V by 7 bases and J by 2 bases, and 11 bases separated the two germline ends. The CDR3 region is CASNLGANYGYTF. The CDR3 region has the DNA TGTGCCAGCAACTTGGGGGCGAACTATGGCTACACCTTC.

The V call is TRBV6-2 or TRBV6-3, the J call TRBJ1-2; 7 nucleotides match TRBD1. V shed 5 bases and J 7 bases; nucleotides not matched to a gene: 7. This CDR3 contains 13 residues. Germline-derived CDR1 and CDR2 are MNHEY and SVGEGT. Written as DNA, the CDR3 is TGTGCCAGCAGTGATGACAGGGAAGGTGGCTACACCTTC. It translates to CASSDDREGGYTF.

This chain links TRBV4-2 with TRBJ2-1; possible D gene TRBD1, 6 bases. CDR1 LGHNA and CDR2 YNFKEQ come from the germline V gene. CDR3 length equals 16 residues. Trimming pared 0 bases from V and 2 bases from J, leaving 11 bases between. In DNA form, the CDR3 reads TGTGCCAGCAGCCAAGATGGTACAGGGACCTACAATGAGCAGTTCTTC. Translated: CASSQDGTGTYNEQFF.

This clone was found once. The chain employs TRBV20-1 and TRBJ1-2, with D possibly being TRBD1 (5 bases). The CDR3 has 11 residues. CDR1 and CDR2 (germline): DFQATT, SNEGSKA (reference sequence). The germline V and J ends were trimmed by 5 bases and 13 bases, with 17 bases remaining between them. The CDR3 region is CSADKGGVPTF. In nucleotides, the CDR3 is TGCAGTGCTGACAAAGGAGGGGTTCCCACCTTC.